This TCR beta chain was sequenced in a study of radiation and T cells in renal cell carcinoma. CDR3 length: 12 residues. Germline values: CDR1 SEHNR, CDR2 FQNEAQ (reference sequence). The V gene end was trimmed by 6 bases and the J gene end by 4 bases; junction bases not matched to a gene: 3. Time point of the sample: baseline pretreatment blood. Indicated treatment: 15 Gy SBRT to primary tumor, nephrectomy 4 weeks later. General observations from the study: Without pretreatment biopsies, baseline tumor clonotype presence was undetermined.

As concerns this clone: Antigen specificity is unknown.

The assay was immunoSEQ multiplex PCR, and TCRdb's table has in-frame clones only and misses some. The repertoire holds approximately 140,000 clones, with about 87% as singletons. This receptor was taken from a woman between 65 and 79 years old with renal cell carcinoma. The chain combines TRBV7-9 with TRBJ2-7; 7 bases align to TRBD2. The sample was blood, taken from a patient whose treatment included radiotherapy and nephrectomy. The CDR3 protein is CASRPGGYEQYF. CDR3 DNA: TGTGCCAGCAGACCGGGGGGATACGAGCAGTACTTC.